This paragraph reports one TCR beta chain. Antigen specificity is unknown. Cryopreserved PBMCs yielded roughly 2.1 micrograms of genomic DNA for TCR beta libraries. The data are from a study of cytotoxic CD8 clonotypes in ibrutinib-treated CLL. Generated by immunoSEQ multiplex PCR, the TCRdb table keeps only in-frame clones and is missing some. Of about 130,000 clones in the sample, approximately 83% were seen once. Study results and limitations: Relative to age-matched healthy donors, clonality at baseline was higher, and it tracked circulating CD8+ T-cell counts.

This TCR came from a human donor with chronic lymphocytic leukemia. Specimen: PBMCs, collected after 24 months of ibrutinib treatment.

The CDR3 DNA follows: TGTGCCAGCAGCGTAGGCATTCACGGCACAGATACGCAGTATTTT. This translates into CASSVGIHGTDTQYF. The V gene is TRBV9, the J gene TRBJ2-3; D is ambiguous. From germline, CDR1 is SGDLS and CDR2 YYNGEE. V lost 0 bases and J 1 base, leaving 9 bases between the germline ends. The CDR3 extends over 15 amino acids.